The next 29 T cell receptor beta chains were all read from a single sample in a study of Tregs in tolerant kidney transplant recipients. These receptors have no known antigen. The assay was immunoSEQ multiplex PCR, and TCRdb's table has in-frame clones only and misses some. The sample carries under 45,000 clones, nearly 97% recorded once. Sequenced input: Tregs from blood cultured with allogeneic cells. These receptors all come from a human donor in good health.

The chain joins TRBV27 to TRBJ2-3, with TRBD2 matching over 9 bases. Germline CDR1 reads MNHEY; CDR2 reads SMNVEV (reference sequence). This CDR3 region has 14 residues. The junction had 7 bases not matched to a gene; V was cut back by 6 bases and J by 6 bases. This chain's CDR3 is CASRVAGAWDTQYF. The CDR3 DNA reads TGTGCCAGCAGGGTAGCGGGGGCTTGGGATACGCAGTATTTT.

This clone is a singleton in its sample. The rearrangement uses TRBV19 and TRBJ1-5; 10 bases fit TRBD1. The CDR3 covers 15 residues. V was pared by 5 bases and J by 5 bases, with 6 bases of the junction left unmatched. The V gene's germline CDR1 is LNHDA and CDR2 SQIVND (reference sequence). CDR3 bases: TGTGCCAGTAGTCAGGGACAGGGGATAGATCAGCCCCAGCATTTT. As protein: CASSQGQGIDQPQHF.

The rearrangement joins TRBV18 to TRBJ2-7; D is ambiguous. CDR1 is KGHSH and CDR2 is LQKENI in the germline V gene. V was trimmed by 2 bases and J by 0 bases, leaving 8 bases between them. The CDR3 totals 14 residues. The CDR3 sequence is CASSPFSTSYEQYF. The CDR3 DNA reads as TGTGCCAGCTCACCATTTAGTACCTCCTACGAGCAGTACTTC.

The rearrangement uses TRBV6-5 and TRBJ2-7, with D perhaps assigned TRBD1 or TRBD2 (5 bases each). The V end lost 4 bases, the J end lost 4 bases, and 20 bases lay between the germline ends. The CDR3 spans 16 residues. In germline, CDR1 is MNHEY, CDR2 SVGAGI. The CDR3 DNA sequence: TGTGCCAGCAGTTCCCCACGGGGCCCTTCGGGATACGAGCAGTACTTC. Amino acid sequence: CASSSPRGPSGYEQYF.

The rearrangement joins TRBV18 to TRBJ2-2; D is undetermined. Germline CDR1 reads KGHSH; CDR2 reads LQKENI. The V and J ends lost 3 bases and 2 bases respectively, with 4 bases between them. There are 13 residues in the CDR3. CDR3 protein: CASSPSNTGELFF. CDR3 coding DNA: TGTGCCAGCTCACCGAGTAACACCGGGGAGCTGTTTTTT.

This chain uses TRBV6-5 with TRBJ1-1; D gene uncertain. V gave up 2 bases and J gave up 1 base, with 11 bases separating them. Germline V gives CDR1 MNHEY, CDR2 SVGAGI. This CDR3 comprises 15 residues. The CDR3 DNA follows: TGTGCCAGCAGTTACACTTGGACGGCGAACACTGAAGCTTTCTTT. Translating it yields CASSYTWTANTEAFF.

The rearrangement links TRBV18 to TRBJ2-7, with D uncertain. V lost 0 bases, J lost 1 base, and 16 bases lay in between. The length of the CDR3 is 17 residues. The germline V gene encodes CDR1 KGHSH and CDR2 LQKENI. The CDR3 spells CASSPPPPLVRSYEQYF. CDR3 coding DNA: TGTGCCAGCTCACCACCCCCCCCGTTGGTGAGGTCCTACGAGCAGTACTTC.

The chain links TRBV6-5 to TRBJ2-2; D possibly uses TRBD1 or TRBD2 (5 bases each). In germline, CDR1 is MNHEY, CDR2 SVGAGI. V shed 6 bases and J shed 2 bases, with 10 bases lying between them. The CDR3 runs 14 residues. In DNA form, the CDR3 reads TGTGCCAGCAGACGGGACGGCAACACCGGGGAGCTGTTTTTT. This codes for CASRRDGNTGELFF.

J is TRBJ1-2 and V is TRBV6-1; 11 bases fit TRBD1. The CDR3 has 15 amino acids. CDR1 is MNHNS, CDR2 SASEGT, per germline. Trimming took 5 bases from V and 4 from J; bases not matched to a gene: 6. The CDR3 region has the DNA TGTGCCAGCAGTCCACGGACAGGGGGCACCTATGGCTACACCTTC. It translates to CASSPRTGGTYGYTF.

V is TRBV4-1 and J is TRBJ1-3, with TRBD1 identical over 7 bases. Losses at the gene ends were 2 bases for V and 0 bases for J; bases not matched to a gene: 7. CDR3 length: 17 amino acids. In germline, CDR1 is MGHRA, CDR2 YSYEKL. CDR3: CASSQQGTANSGNTIYF. CDR3 nucleotide sequence: TGCGCCAGCAGCCAACAAGGGACAGCTAACTCTGGAAACACCATATATTTT.

The rearrangement uses TRBV5-1 and TRBJ2-1, with D perhaps being TRBD1 or TRBD2 (5 bases each). Between the trimmed V and J ends, which lost 5 bases and 7 bases, there was a span of 10 bases. This CDR3 contains 12 residues. Germline V gene sequence: CDR1 SGHRS, CDR2 YFSETQ. This CDR3 is CASRGPYNEQFF. DNA for the CDR3: TGCGCCAGCAGGGGACCGTATAATGAGCAGTTCTTC.

The chain has TRBV5-1 and TRBJ2-1, with D perhaps TRBD1 or TRBD2 (6 bases each). Germline assignment: CDR1 SGHRS and CDR2 YFSETQ. CDR3 length equals 15 residues. The V gene lost 0 bases and the J gene lost 0 bases, with 7 bases spanning the gap. In DNA form, the CDR3 reads TGCGCCAGCAGCTTGGCGGGGGCCTCCTACAATGAGCAGTTCTTC. Its protein product is CASSLAGASYNEQFF.

The V gene is TRBV6-5, the J gene TRBJ1-4; 7 bases match TRBD1. The CDR3 covers 15 residues. Looked up from germline, CDR1 is MNHEY and CDR2 is SVGAGI. V trimming: 6 bases; J trimming: 5 bases; junction bases outside the gene matches: 9. The CDR3 nucleotides read TGTGCCAGCAGCCTACAGGGGACGTCGAATGAAAAACTGTTTTTT. Amino acid sequence: CASSLQGTSNEKLFF.

The chain couples TRBV5-1 to TRBJ2-7, with D perhaps TRBD2 (6 bases). V shed 4 bases and J shed 5 bases, with 16 bases lying between them. The CDR3 has 14 amino acids. CDR1 SGHRS and CDR2 YFSETQ come from the germline V gene. The CDR3 nucleotides are TGCGCCAGCAGCCCCCCAGGGCGGGGTAACGAGCAGTACTTC. Its protein product is CASSPPGRGNEQYF.

The chain has TRBV12-5 and TRBJ2-5; no definite D call. The CDR3 length is 12 residues. The germline V gene encodes CDR1 LGHNT and CDR2 FRNRAP. V lost 2 bases and J lost 3, with 4 bases in between. CDR3 nucleotide sequence: TGTGCTAGTGGTTTGACCGAAGAGACCCAGTACTTC. This codes for CASGLTEETQYF.

The chain is built from TRBV9 and TRBJ1-4; D is ambiguous. This CDR3 region has 15 residues. V dropped 0 bases and J dropped 5 bases, with 11 bases sitting between them. The germline gives CDR1 SGDLS, CDR2 YYNGEE. CDR3 protein: CASSVAGVRNEKLFF. The CDR3 nucleotides read TGTGCCAGCAGCGTAGCCGGGGTCCGCAATGAAAAACTGTTTTTT.

The chain joins TRBV18 to TRBJ1-1, with D uncertain. This CDR3 comprises 12 residues. V lost 2 bases, J lost 5 bases, and 6 bases lay in between. Germline lookup yields CDR1 KGHSH and CDR2 LQKENI. The CDR3 DNA reads TGTGCCAGCTCACCAACGGGGACTGAAGCTTTCTTT. Translated, it gives CASSPTGTEAFF.

The gene calls are TRBV7-2 and TRBJ1-5, with D possibly matching TRBD1 (5 bases). The CDR3 has 15 amino acids. Germline V gene lookup returns CDR1 SGHTA and CDR2 FQGNSA. V lost 2 bases and J 1 base, leaving 9 bases between the germline ends. DNA of the CDR3: TGTGCCAGCAGCTTACAGGGCTTGAGCAATCAGCCCCAGCATTTT. Amino acid sequence: CASSLQGLSNQPQHF.

This chain links TRBV27 with TRBJ2-7; a weak D match, TRBD1 (6 bases). Trimming shortened V by 10 bases and J by 0 bases, and 16 bases separated the two germline ends. Germline V lookup: CDR1 MNHEY, CDR2 SMNVEV (reference sequence). The CDR3 covers 14 residues. Here the CDR3 reads CATYRQGFSYEQYF. The CDR3, as DNA: TGTGCCACCTACCGCCAGGGGTTCTCCTACGAGCAGTACTTC.

The chain combines TRBV19 with TRBJ2-7; TRBD2 agrees at 7 bases. Per germline, CDR1 LNHDA and CDR2 SQIVND (reference sequence). CDR3 length: 14 amino acids. Trimming at V came to 5 bases and at J to 0 bases, leaving 4 bases not matched to a gene. The CDR3 is CASSREESSYEQYF. CDR3 sequence (DNA): TGTGCCAGTAGTCGGGAGGAGAGCTCCTACGAGCAGTACTTC.

The V gene is TRBV9, the J gene TRBJ2-2, with 7 bases matching TRBD1. The CDR3 totals 16 residues. The V gene's germline CDR1 is SGDLS and CDR2 YYNGEE. V gave up 4 bases and J gave up 4 bases; unmatched junction bases: 10. The CDR3 DNA reads TGTGCCAGCAGCCGACCACAGGGGTTTTTCACCGGGGAGCTGTTTTTT. It translates to CASSRPQGFFTGELFF. The whole variable domain, remainder taken from reference TRBV9 and TRBJ2-2, is DSGVTQTPKHLITATGQRVTLRCSPRSGDLSVYWYQQSLDQGLQFLIQYYNGEERAKGNILERFSAQQFPDLHSELNLSSLELGDSALYFCASSRPQGFFTGELFFGEGSRLTVL.

For the CDR3, the DNA is TGCGCCAGCAGCTTAGAGGGGTCCACCGGGGAGCTGTTTTTT. Translated, it gives CASSLEGSTGELFF. J is TRBJ2-2 and V is TRBV5-1, with D tentatively TRBD1 or TRBD2 (5 bases each). This CDR3 spans 14 amino acids. V was cut by 2 bases and J by 4 bases, with 9 bases left in between. Germline CDR1 reads SGHRS; CDR2 reads YFSETQ.

About this clone: In the same sample, other DNA sequences code for this CDR3. The V call is TRBV10-3, the J call TRBJ2-5; 8 nucleotides line up with TRBD1. Germline CDR1 is ENHRY and CDR2 is SYGVKD. The CDR3 covers 14 residues. J gave up 5 bases and V 6 bases, and 8 bases lay outside the gene matches. CDR3 amino acids: CAIRGQGQWETQYF. CDR3 in DNA: TGTGCCATCAGAGGACAGGGTCAGTGGGAGACCCAGTACTTC.

This clone occurred a few times. The V and J genes are TRBV5-1 and TRBJ2-2; D tentatively reads TRBD1 or TRBD2 (5 bases each). V shed 4 bases and J shed 6 bases, with 10 bases lying between them. Germline V lookup: CDR1 SGHRS, CDR2 YFSETQ. The CDR3 covers 13 residues. For the CDR3, the DNA is TGCGCCAGCAGCGGACGGGACGCCGGGGAGCTGTTTTTT. Translation: CASSGRDAGELFF.

The V gene is TRBV5-1, the J gene TRBJ1-1, with TRBD1 matching 9 bases. The germline V gene has CDR1 SGHRS and CDR2 YFSETQ. The junction had 5 bases not matched to a gene; V was cut back by 1 base and J by 1 base. The CDR3 covers 16 residues. The DNA of the CDR3 is TGCGCCAGCAGCTTGTTAACAGGGGGCGGGAACACTGAAGCTTTCTTT. Amino acids: CASSLLTGGGNTEAFF. The full variable domain, its missing parts supplied by reference TRBV5-1 and TRBJ1-1, is KAGVTQTPRYLIKTRGQQVTLSCSPISGHRSVSWYQQTPGQGLQFLFEYFSETQRNKGNFPGRFSGRQFSNSRSEMNVSTLELGDSALYLCASSLLTGGGNTEAFFGQGTRLTVV.

The CDR3 loop is CASSLEGRGGPDTQYF. As DNA, the CDR3 is TGCGCCAGCAGCTTGGAGGGACGGGGGGGCCCAGATACGCAGTATTTT. V gene TRBV5-1 combines with J gene TRBJ2-3; 8 nucleotides agree with TRBD2. Germline V CDR1 and CDR2: SGHRS, YFSETQ. The V and J ends lost 0 bases and 4 bases, in that order; junction bases with no gene match: 7. The CDR3 loop spans 16 amino acids.

The chain couples TRBV5-4 to TRBJ2-5; possible D gene TRBD1, 6 bases. The CDR3 sequence is 13 residues long. The germline gives CDR1 SGHNT, CDR2 YYREEE (reference sequence). Deletions cut 0 bases from V and 8 bases from J, with 11 bases between. Written as DNA, the CDR3 is TGTGCCAGCAGCTTGGACAGGGTAGATACCCAGTACTTC. Encoded protein: CASSLDRVDTQYF.

The chain recombines TRBV6-5 with TRBJ1-1, with a possible D match to TRBD1 (6 bases). Trimming stripped 1 base from V and 2 bases from J, with 8 bases between. Germline values: CDR1 MNHEY, CDR2 SVGAGI. The CDR3 covers 14 residues. The CDR3: CASSYLGANTEAFF. CDR3 in DNA: TGTGCCAGCAGTTACTTGGGGGCTAACACTGAAGCTTTCTTT.

Here the CDR3 DNA reads TGTGCCAGCAGCCAACTGGGACTAGCGGGAGAGGAAGAGCAGTACTTC. Protein: CASSQLGLAGEEEQYF. The chain uses TRBV14 and TRBJ2-7, with TRBD2 matching over 14 bases. Germline CDR1 reads SGHDN; CDR2 reads FVKESK. V shed 2 bases and J 7 bases; nucleotides not matched to a gene: 7. The CDR3 extends over 16 amino acids.